This record covers a single TCR beta chain. Its antigen is unidentified. The record originates from a study of T cell responses to AZD1222 COVID-19 vaccine. Study-level results: Spike-specific TCR breadth and depth were elevated following two AZD1222 doses. Just a handful of AZD1222 recipients tested seropositive at baseline.

Only in-frame clones appear in the TCRdb table, and some are missing; sequencing was by immunoSEQ multiplex PCR. The profile covers 86,000 or so clones, with about 90% appearing a single time and 4.5% to 5.5% taken by the ten largest. Germline CDR1 reads GTSNPN; CDR2 reads SVGIG (reference sequence). Trimming shortened V by 2 bases and J by 9 bases, and 17 bases separated the two germline ends. This CDR3 is built from 14 residues. The receptor was isolated from an adult in good health. The material sequenced was peripheral blood, taken on day 0 of MenACWY control vaccination. This sequence joins TRBV30 and TRBJ2-1, with D possibly matching TRBD2 (6 bases). CDR3 bases: TGTGCCTGGAGTTCCCGGAGGGCTTTGGGTGAGCAGTTCTTC. It yields the protein CAWSSRRALGEQFF.